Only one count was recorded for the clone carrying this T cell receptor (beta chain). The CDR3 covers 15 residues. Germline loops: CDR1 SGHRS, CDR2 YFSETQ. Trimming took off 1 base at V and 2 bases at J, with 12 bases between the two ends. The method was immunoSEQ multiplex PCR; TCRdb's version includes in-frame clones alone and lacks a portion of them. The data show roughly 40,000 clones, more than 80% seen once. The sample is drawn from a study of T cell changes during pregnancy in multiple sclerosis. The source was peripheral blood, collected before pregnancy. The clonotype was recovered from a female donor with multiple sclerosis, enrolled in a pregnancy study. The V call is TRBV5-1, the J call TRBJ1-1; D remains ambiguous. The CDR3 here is CASSLLGWANTEAFF. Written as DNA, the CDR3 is TGCGCCAGCAGCTTGTTGGGCTGGGCCAACACTGAAGCTTTCTTT.